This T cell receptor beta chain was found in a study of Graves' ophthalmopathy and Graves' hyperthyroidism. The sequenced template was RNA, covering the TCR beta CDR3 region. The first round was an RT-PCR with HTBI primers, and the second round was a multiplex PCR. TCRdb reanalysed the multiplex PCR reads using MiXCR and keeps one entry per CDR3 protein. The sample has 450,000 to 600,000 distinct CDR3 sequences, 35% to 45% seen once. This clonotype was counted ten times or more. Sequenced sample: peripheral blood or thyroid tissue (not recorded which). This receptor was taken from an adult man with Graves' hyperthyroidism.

The CDR3 region has the DNA TGTGCCAGCAGCGTAGATGAGGATCCGACCTACGAGCAGTACTTC. Amino acids: CASSVDEDPTYEQYF. The genes are TRBV9 and TRBJ2-7, with D unresolved. The CDR3 length is 15 residues. Germline CDR1 reads SGDLS; CDR2 reads YYNGEE. Trimming took off 0 bases at V and 2 bases at J, with 12 bases between the two ends. Based on the CDR3 plus reference TRBV9 and TRBJ2-7, the full variable domain is DSGVTQTPKHLITATGQRVTLRCSPRSGDLSVYWYQQSLDQGLQFLIQYYNGEERAKGNILERFSAQQFPDLHSELNLSSLELGDSALYFCASSVDEDPTYEQYFGPGTRLTVT.